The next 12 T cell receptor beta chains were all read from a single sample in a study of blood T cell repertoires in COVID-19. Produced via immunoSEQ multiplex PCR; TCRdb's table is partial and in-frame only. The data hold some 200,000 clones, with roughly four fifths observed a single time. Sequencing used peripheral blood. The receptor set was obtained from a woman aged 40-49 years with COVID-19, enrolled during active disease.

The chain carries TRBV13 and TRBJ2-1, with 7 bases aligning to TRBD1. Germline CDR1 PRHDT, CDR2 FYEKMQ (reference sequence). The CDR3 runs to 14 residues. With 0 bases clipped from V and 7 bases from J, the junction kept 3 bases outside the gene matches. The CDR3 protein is CASSLGSGGNEQFF. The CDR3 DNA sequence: TGTGCCAGCAGCTTAGGCTCAGGGGGAAATGAGCAGTTCTTC.

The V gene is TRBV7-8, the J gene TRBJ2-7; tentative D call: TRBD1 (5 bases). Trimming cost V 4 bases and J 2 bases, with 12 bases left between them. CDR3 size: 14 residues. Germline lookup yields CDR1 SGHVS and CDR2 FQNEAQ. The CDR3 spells CASSSTVLTYEQYF. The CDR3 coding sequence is TGTGCCAGCAGCTCGACAGTTTTAACCTACGAGCAGTACTTC. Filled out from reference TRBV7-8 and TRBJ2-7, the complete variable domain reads GAGVSQSPRYKVAKRGQDVALRCDPISGHVSLFWYQQALGQGPEFLTYFQNEAQLDKSGLPSDRFFAERPEGSVSTLKIQRTQQEDSAVYLCASSSTVLTYEQYFGPGTRLTVT.

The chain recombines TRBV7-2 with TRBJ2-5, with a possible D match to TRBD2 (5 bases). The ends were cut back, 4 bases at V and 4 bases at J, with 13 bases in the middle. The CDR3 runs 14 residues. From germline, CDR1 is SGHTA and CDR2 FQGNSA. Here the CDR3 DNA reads TGTGCCAGCAGCTCACCCTCCGGGGTAGAGACCCAGTACTTC. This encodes CASSSPSGVETQYF.

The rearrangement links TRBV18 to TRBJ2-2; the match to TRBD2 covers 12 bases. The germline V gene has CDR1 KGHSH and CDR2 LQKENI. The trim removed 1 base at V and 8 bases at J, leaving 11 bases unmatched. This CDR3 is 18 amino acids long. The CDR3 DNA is TGTGCCAGCTCACCACTCCTAGCGGGGGGGACAACCGCTGGGGAGCTGTTTTTT. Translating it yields CASSPLLAGGTTAGELFF.

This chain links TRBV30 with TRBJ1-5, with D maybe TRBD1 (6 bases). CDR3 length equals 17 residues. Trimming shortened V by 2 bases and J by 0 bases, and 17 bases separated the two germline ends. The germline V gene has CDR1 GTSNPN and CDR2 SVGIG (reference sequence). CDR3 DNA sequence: TGTGCCTGGAGTCCGGACAGAACAACTTTTAGCAATCAGCCCCAGCATTTT. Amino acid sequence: CAWSPDRTTFSNQPQHF.

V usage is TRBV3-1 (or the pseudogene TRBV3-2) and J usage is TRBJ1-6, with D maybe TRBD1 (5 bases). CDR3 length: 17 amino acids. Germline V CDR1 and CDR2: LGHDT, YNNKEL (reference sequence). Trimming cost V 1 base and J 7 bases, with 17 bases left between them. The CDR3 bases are TGTGCCAGCAGCCAAGCTGTAAGTTGGGGCGGAAATTCACCCCTCCACTTT. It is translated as CASSQAVSWGGNSPLHF.

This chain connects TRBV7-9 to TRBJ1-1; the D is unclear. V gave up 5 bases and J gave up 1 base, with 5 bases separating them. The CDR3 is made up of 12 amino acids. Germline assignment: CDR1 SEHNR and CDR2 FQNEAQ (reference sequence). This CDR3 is CASSLKNTEAFF. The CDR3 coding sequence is TGTGCCAGCAGCCTTAAGAACACTGAAGCTTTCTTT.

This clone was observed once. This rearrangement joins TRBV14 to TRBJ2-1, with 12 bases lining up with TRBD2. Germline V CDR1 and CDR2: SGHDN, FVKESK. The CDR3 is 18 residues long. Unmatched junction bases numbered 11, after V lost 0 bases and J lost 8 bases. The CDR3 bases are TGTGCCAGCAGCCAAGAACCCCTACTAGCGGGGGGCCGGGATGAGCAGTTCTTC. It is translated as CASSQEPLLAGGRDEQFF. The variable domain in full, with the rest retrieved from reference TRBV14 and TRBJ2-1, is EAGVTQFPSHSVIEKGQTVTLRCDPISGHDNLYWYRRVMGKEIKFLLHFVKESKQDESGMPNNRFLAERTGGTYSTLKVQPAELEDSGVYFCASSQEPLLAGGRDEQFFGPGTRLTVL.

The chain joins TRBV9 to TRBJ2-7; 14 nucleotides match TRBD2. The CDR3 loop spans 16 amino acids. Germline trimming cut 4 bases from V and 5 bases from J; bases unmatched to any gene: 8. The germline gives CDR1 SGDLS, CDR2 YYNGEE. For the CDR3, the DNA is TGTGCCAGCAGCCCCCTCGGACTAGCGGGAGGAAACGAGCAGTACTTC. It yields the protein CASSPLGLAGGNEQYF.

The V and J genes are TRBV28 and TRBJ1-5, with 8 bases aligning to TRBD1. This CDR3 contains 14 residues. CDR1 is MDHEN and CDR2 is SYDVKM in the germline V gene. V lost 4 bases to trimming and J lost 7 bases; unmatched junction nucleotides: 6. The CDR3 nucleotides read TGTGCCAGCAGTTGGACAGGGAGAAAACAGCCCCAGCATTTT. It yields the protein CASSWTGRKQPQHF.

The DNA for the CDR3 is TGTGCCAGCAGCGTAGGTTCAGTAATTGATACGCAGTATTTT. Protein sequence: CASSVGSVIDTQYF. The rearrangement joins TRBV9 to TRBJ2-3; D remains ambiguous. Looked up from germline, CDR1 is SGDLS and CDR2 is YYNGEE. This CDR3 has 14 amino acids. V lost 0 bases and J lost 6, with 11 bases in between.

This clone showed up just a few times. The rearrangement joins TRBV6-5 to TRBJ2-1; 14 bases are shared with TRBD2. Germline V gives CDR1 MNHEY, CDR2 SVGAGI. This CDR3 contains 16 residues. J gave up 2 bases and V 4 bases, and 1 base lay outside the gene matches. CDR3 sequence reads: CASSSGLAGAYNEQFF. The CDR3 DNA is TGTGCCAGCAGTTCGGGACTAGCGGGAGCCTACAATGAGCAGTTCTTC.